A single sample gave rise to the 5 T cell receptor beta chains below, sequenced in a study of CD8 T cells in ankylosing spondylitis. TCRdb independently ran MiXCR on the 5' RACE reads; one entry per CDR3 protein. The table shows about 240,000 distinct CDR3 sequences, with about 10% occurring only once. Material for sequencing was blood, either unsorted or a sorted T cell fraction (not recorded which). The receptors shown here come from a male donor with ankylosing spondylitis or in good health (not recorded which).

This clonotype was found a few times. The gene calls are TRBV12-3 or TRBV12-4 and TRBJ1-3; D not resolved. The ends were cut back, 4 bases at V and 6 bases at J, with 13 bases in the middle. The CDR3 length is 14 residues. The CDR3 loop reads CASSSSGIVNTIYF. The CDR3 DNA sequence: TGTGCCAGCAGTTCCTCCGGGATAGTAAACACCATATATTTT.

This clonotype was counted ten times or more. This rearrangement joins TRBV5-1 to TRBJ2-1, with D possibly called TRBD1 or TRBD2 (5 bases each). CDR1 is SGHRS, CDR2 YFSETQ, per germline. The V end lost 4 bases, the J end lost 6 bases, and 14 bases lay between the germline ends. The CDR3 covers 14 residues. The CDR3 loop is CASSRDAGINEQFF. CDR3 sequence (DNA): TGCGCCAGCAGCAGGGACGCAGGGATCAATGAGCAGTTCTTC. The whole variable domain, filled in from reference TRBV5-1 and TRBJ2-1, reads KAGVTQTPRYLIKTRGQQVTLSCSPISGHRSVSWYQQTPGQGLQFLFEYFSETQRNKGNFPGRFSGRQFSNSRSEMNVSTLELGDSALYLCASSRDAGINEQFFGPGTRLTVL.

This clonotype was seen many times. The V call is TRBV5-5, the J call TRBJ2-3; the D is unclear. Germline values: CDR1 SGHKS, CDR2 YYEKEE (reference sequence). The CDR3 runs to 16 residues. V lost 6 bases to trimming and J lost 0 bases, with 17 bases between them. The chain's CDR3 is CASTPRSDSSTDTQYF. The DNA for the CDR3 is TGTGCCAGCACCCCCCGGTCGGATTCTAGCACAGATACGCAGTATTTT.

This clonotype was detected only a few times. The chain carries TRBV10-1 and TRBJ2-7, with a weak D call TRBD1 (5 bases). Trimming stripped 2 bases from V and 7 bases from J, with 15 bases between. Germline CDR1 reads WNHNN; CDR2 reads SYGVQD (reference sequence). The length of the CDR3 is 14 residues. This CDR3 reads CASSETAVNREQYF. The CDR3 region has the DNA TGCGCCAGCAGTGAGACCGCGGTTAACAGGGAGCAGTACTTC.

In this sample, this clonotype turned up a few times. The chain recombines TRBV11-3 with TRBJ2-3; D gene unclear. Germline V gene lookup returns CDR1 SGHNT and CDR2 YENEEA. V was trimmed by 0 bases and J by 1 base, leaving 8 bases between them. The CDR3 has 15 residues. The CDR3 loop reads CASSLDARGTDTQYF. The CDR3 DNA follows: TGTGCCAGCAGCTTAGATGCCCGGGGCACAGATACGCAGTATTTT.